The 32 T cell receptor beta chains in this list originate from one sample, sequenced in a study of T cell repertoires in cytomegalovirus infection. In TCRdb, the reads were re-called with MiXCR into one record per CDR3 protein. The data contain approximately 700,000 distinct CDR3 sequences, 35% to 45% of them singletons. The sequencing sample was made of PBMCs. These TCRs come from a human donor in good health (CMV status not recorded). Some clones in this sample may be carry-over from other donors' samples.

The rearrangement links TRBV19 to TRBJ2-3; maybe TRBD1 (7 bases). The CDR3 is made up of 22 amino acids. Deletions cut 7 bases from V and 4 bases from J, with 39 bases between. Germline CDR1 reads LNHDA; CDR2 reads SQIVND (reference sequence). In nucleotides, the CDR3 is TGTGCCAGTACAGGCCGGGACAGCCTGAATTTGAAAGACGGGAGACTCCCAGATACGCAGTATTTT. This gives the protein CASTGRDSLNLKDGRLPDTQYF.

Ten or more counts support this clonotype. The J gene is TRBJ2-5, the V gene TRBV7-2, with D possibly matching TRBD2 (6 bases). Germline V gives CDR1 SGHTA, CDR2 FQGNSA. V lost 1 base, J lost 1 base, and 10 bases lay in between. This CDR3 contains 15 residues. Here the CDR3 DNA reads TGTGCCAGCAGCTTAGTCTCCGGGGGCCAAGAGACCCAGTACTTC. This sequence encodes CASSLVSGGQETQYF.

This clonotype was detected a few times. This chain joins TRBV7-2 and TRBJ2-3; D is possibly TRBD1 (6 bases). The V gene's germline CDR1 is SGHTA and CDR2 FQGNSA. The V end lost 2 bases, the J end lost 6 bases, and 15 bases lay between the germline ends. This CDR3 has 15 residues. The CDR3 spells CASSLWTASPDTQYF. The CDR3, as DNA: TGTGCCAGCAGCTTATGGACAGCGAGTCCGGATACGCAGTATTTT.

The chain is built from TRBV19 and TRBJ1-1; no firm D call. In germline, CDR1 is LNHDA, CDR2 SQIVND (reference sequence). The V gene lost 2 bases and the J gene lost 4 bases, with 20 bases spanning the gap. CDR3 length equals 17 residues. This CDR3 is CASSIRSWGRKGTEAFF. For the CDR3, the DNA is TGTGCCAGTAGTATAAGATCGTGGGGTAGGAAAGGCACTGAAGCTTTCTTT. Filled out from reference TRBV19 and TRBJ1-1, the complete variable domain reads DGGITQSPKYLFRKEGQNVTLSCEQNLNHDAMYWYRQDPGQGLRLIYYSQIVNDFQKGDIAEGYSVSREKKESFPLTVTSAQKNPTAFYLCASSIRSWGRKGTEAFFGQGTRLTVV.

The chain combines TRBV5-6 with TRBJ1-3, with 7 nucleotides matching TRBD1. Looked up from germline, CDR1 is SGHDT and CDR2 is YYEEEE. The V and J ends lost 2 bases and 0 bases, in that order; junction bases with no gene match: 5. The CDR3 loop spans 16 amino acids. The CDR3 sequence is CASSFGTAISGNTIYF. CDR3 in DNA: TGTGCCAGCAGCTTCGGGACAGCGATCTCTGGAAACACCATATATTTT.

This chain uses TRBV12-5 with TRBJ2-3, with 12 bases aligning to TRBD2. The V gene end was trimmed by 1 base and the J gene end by 8 bases; junction bases not matched to a gene: 7. Germline CDR1 LGHNT, CDR2 FRNRAP. This CDR3 has 16 amino acids. CDR3: CASGLGASGGAGTQYF. Written as DNA, the CDR3 is TGTGCTAGTGGTTTGGGGGCTAGCGGGGGGGCCGGTACGCAGTATTTT. The full variable domain, its missing parts supplied by reference TRBV12-5 and TRBJ2-3, is DARVTQTPRHKVTEMGQEVTMRCQPILGHNTVFWYRQTMMQGLELLAYFRNRAPLDDSGMPKDRFSAEMPDATLATLKIQPSEPRDSAVYFCASGLGASGGAGTQYFGPGTRLTVL.

The chain couples TRBV2 to TRBJ2-5, with TRBD1 matching 8 bases. J gave up 5 bases and V 5 bases, and 7 bases lay outside the gene matches. This CDR3 has 14 amino acids. In germline, CDR1 is SNHLY, CDR2 FYNNEI. DNA for the CDR3: TGTGCCAGCAGTTACGACAGGGGCTTGGAGACCCAGTACTTC. Its translation: CASSYDRGLETQYF.

The chain carries TRBV20-1 and TRBJ2-3; TRBD2 agrees at 11 bases. This CDR3 has 17 amino acids. Losses at the gene ends were 5 bases for V and 4 bases for J; bases not matched to a gene: 14. CDR1 is DFQATT, CDR2 SNEGSKA, per germline (reference sequence). CDR3 loop: CSAPGVAGGGSADTQYF. CDR3 DNA: TGCAGTGCTCCCGGGGTAGCGGGAGGGGGGAGCGCAGATACGCAGTATTTT.

The chain joins TRBV7-2 to TRBJ2-1, with a possible D match to TRBD1 (5 bases). This CDR3 spans 16 amino acids. Germline loops: CDR1 SGHTA, CDR2 FQGNSA. V dropped 0 bases and J dropped 4 bases, with 13 bases sitting between them. CDR3 amino acids: CASSLAQGWGYNEQFF. CDR3 nucleotides: TGTGCCAGCAGCTTAGCCCAGGGTTGGGGATACAATGAGCAGTTCTTC.

This clonotype was seen a few times. The V gene is TRBV6-6, the J gene TRBJ1-5; 10 bases line up with TRBD1. Germline V gene sequence: CDR1 MNHNY, CDR2 SVGAGI (reference sequence). The CDR3 consists of 15 residues. Trimming cost V 4 bases and J 6 bases; bases outside gene matches: 6. The CDR3 DNA follows: TGTGCCAGCAGTTCGACCGGACAGGGGGGTCAGCCCCAGCATTTT. Protein sequence: CASSSTGQGGQPQHF.

This clonotype has a count of ten or more. The CDR3 DNA reads as TGTGCCAGCAGTTATGAAAACGGCTATGGCTACACCTTC. It translates to CASSYENGYGYTF. The chain carries TRBV6-2 or TRBV6-3 and TRBJ1-2; no reliable D call. The germline V gene encodes CDR1 MNHEY and CDR2 SVGEGT. The CDR3 is 13 amino acids. With 3 bases removed from V and 4 bases from J, the gap between germline ends came to 9 bases.

A remark on this clonotype: In this CDR3 the conserved last residue, phenylalanine or tryptophan, is missing, so a read error is likely. The rearrangement joins TRBV28 to TRBJ2-7; 7 bases fit TRBD1. Per the germline V gene, CDR1 is MDHEN and CDR2 is SYDVKM. CDR3 length: 15 residues. Trimming cost V 5 bases and J 3 bases; bases outside gene matches: 10. The CDR3 nucleotides are TGTGCCAGCAGTACCCCCGCGACAGGGTTCTACGAGCAGTACTTA. The encoded protein is CASSTPATGFYEQYL.

The rearrangement links TRBV20-1 to TRBJ1-1; maybe TRBD1 (6 bases). The CDR3 is made up of 12 amino acids. V lost 5 bases and J 1 base, leaving 8 bases between the germline ends. Germline values: CDR1 DFQATT, CDR2 SNEGSKA (reference sequence). As DNA, the CDR3 is TGCAGTGCTGTAGGGGGGAACACTGAAGCTTTCTTT. It encodes CSAVGGNTEAFF.

The genes are TRBV7-6 and TRBJ2-3, with D hard to call. The V and J ends lost 2 bases and 2 bases respectively, with 8 bases between them. This CDR3 has 14 residues. CDR1 is SGHVS and CDR2 is FNYEAQ in the germline V gene. CDR3 DNA sequence: TGTGCCAGCAGCTTATGGAACCCCACAGATACGCAGTATTTT. Protein product: CASSLWNPTDTQYF.

This chain's CDR3 is CASSLGMVSNQPQHF. The CDR3 DNA is TGTGCCAGCAGTTTAGGGATGGTGAGCAATCAGCCCCAGCATTTT. The chain has TRBV12-3 or TRBV12-4 and TRBJ1-5; D gene unclear. CDR3 size: 15 residues. Trimming shortened V by 1 base and J by 1 base, and 8 bases separated the two germline ends.

This rearrangement joins TRBV6-8 to TRBJ1-5; D call uncertain. Germline CDR1 and CDR2: MNHGY and SAAAGT. The V end lost 10 bases, the J end lost 0 bases, and 10 bases lay between the germline ends. This CDR3 contains 13 residues. The CDR3 nucleotides read TGTGCCACAGACGACTATAGCAATCAGCCCCAGCATTTT. This codes for CATDDYSNQPQHF.

This chain links TRBV19 with TRBJ1-5; D ambiguous. Germline CDR1 LNHDA, CDR2 SQIVND (reference sequence). V dropped 5 bases and J dropped 2 bases, with 7 bases sitting between them. The CDR3 is 13 residues long. CDR3 in amino acids: CASSVFGNQPQHF. CDR3 bases: TGTGCCAGTAGTGTATTCGGCAATCAGCCCCAGCATTTT.

This clonotype was found a few times. This rearrangement joins TRBV27 to TRBJ2-5; D is ambiguous. Germline CDR1 reads MNHEY; CDR2 reads SMNVEV (reference sequence). The CDR3 sequence is 13 residues long. Deletions cut 2 bases from V and 1 base from J, with 5 bases between. Here the CDR3 reads CASSLRTQETQYF. CDR3 sequence (DNA): TGTGCCAGCAGTTTACGCACCCAAGAGACCCAGTACTTC.

As for this clonotype: Compared with germline, one end of the junction differs, possibly owing to a read error. The V call is TRBV7-8, the J call TRBJ2-5, with TRBD2 as a possible D gene (6 bases). The length of the CDR3 is 17 residues. CDR1 SGHVS and CDR2 FQNEAQ come from the germline V gene. The CDR3 here is CASSFRGIRGFQETQSF. CDR3 DNA sequence: TGTGCCAGCAGCTTTAGGGGAATACGGGGGTTCCAAGAGACCCAGTCCTTC. Supplemented by reference TRBV7-8 and TRBJ2-5, the full variable domain reads GAGVSQSPRYKVAKRGQDVALRCDPISGHVSLFWYQQALGQGPEFLTYFQNEAQLDKSGLPSDRFFAERPEGSVSTLKIQRTQQEDSAVYLCASSFRGIRGFQETQSFGPGTRLLVL.

The chain joins TRBV29-1 to TRBJ2-1; D may be TRBD1 (5 bases). V was pared by 6 bases and J by 4 bases, with 16 bases between. Germline values: CDR1 SQVTM, CDR2 ANQGSEA. The CDR3 has 14 residues. The CDR3 nucleotides read TGCAGCGTGACGCCGGAGACAGCGTACAATGAGCAGTTCTTC. Amino acids: CSVTPETAYNEQFF.

The table lists this clonotype with many counts. J is TRBJ2-1 and V is TRBV19; D gene unclear. The CDR3 is made up of 11 amino acids. The ends were cut back, 9 bases at V and 3 bases at J, with 6 bases in the middle. Germline V gives CDR1 LNHDA, CDR2 SQIVND (reference sequence). The CDR3 nucleotides are TGTGCCAGCAGCATCTACAATGAGCAGTTCTTC. Its protein product is CASSIYNEQFF. The whole variable domain, remainder taken from reference TRBV19 and TRBJ2-1, is DGGITQSPKYLFRKEGQNVTLSCEQNLNHDAMYWYRQDPGQGLRLIYYSQIVNDFQKGDIAEGYSVSREKKESFPLTVTSAQKNPTAFYLCASSIYNEQFFGPGTRLTVL.

The V gene is TRBV11-2, the J gene TRBJ2-4; D call uncertain. CDR3 length equals 14 residues. Deletions cut 2 bases from V and 2 bases from J, with 7 bases between. Germline lookup yields CDR1 SGHAT and CDR2 FQNNGV. CDR3 sequence: CASSLYGPKNIQYF. The CDR3 nucleotides are TGTGCCAGCAGCTTATACGGCCCCAAAAACATTCAGTACTTC.

This clonotype was observed a single time. J is TRBJ1-3 and V is TRBV5-1; D remains ambiguous. CDR1 is SGHRS and CDR2 is YFSETQ in the germline V gene. V dropped 1 base and J dropped 0 bases, with 8 bases sitting between them. This CDR3 contains 15 residues. CDR3 protein: CASSLPEGSGNTIYF. The CDR3 region has the DNA TGCGCCAGCAGCTTGCCGGAGGGCTCTGGAAACACCATATATTTT.

CDR3 DNA: TGTGCCAGCAGTTTAGTCCCCGGGACAGTCGAGAATGAGCAGTTCTTC. As protein: CASSLVPGTVENEQFF. The rearrangement links TRBV28 to TRBJ2-1, with 7 bases fitting TRBD1. The germline V gene has CDR1 MDHEN and CDR2 SYDVKM. The CDR3 consists of 16 residues. The ends lost 2 bases at V and 7 bases at J; junction bases unmatched: 11.

The V call is TRBV7-9, the J call TRBJ2-3; D perhaps matches TRBD1 (6 bases). The CDR3 is 14 residues long. Germline V lookup: CDR1 SEHNR, CDR2 FQNEAQ (reference sequence). The V end lost 5 bases, the J end lost 1 base, and 10 bases lay between the germline ends. CDR3 in DNA: TGTGCCAGCAGCGTGGGGGCCCGCACAGATACGCAGTATTTT. Residues: CASSVGARTDTQYF.

This clonotype occurred many times. The rearrangement links TRBV28 to TRBJ2-1; 10 bases match TRBD1. The V gene end was trimmed by 5 bases and the J gene end by 2 bases; junction bases not matched to a gene: 9. Germline assignment: CDR1 MDHEN and CDR2 SYDVKM. CDR3 length: 17 residues. The DNA for the CDR3 is TGTGCCAGCAGTCTAATCCGGGGGACAGGGGCCTACAATGAGCAGTTCTTC. Its protein product is CASSLIRGTGAYNEQFF.

In its sample, this clonotype was seen a few times. The gene calls are TRBV6-6 and TRBJ1-5; D unresolved. Between the trimmed V and J ends, which lost 5 bases and 10 bases, there was a span of 15 bases. Looked up from germline, CDR1 is MNHNY and CDR2 is SVGAGI (reference sequence). This CDR3 comprises 13 residues. The CDR3 DNA is TGTGCCAGCAGTGGTCTGGGCCCGGAACCCCAGCATTTT. This sequence encodes CASSGLGPEPQHF.

A remark on this clonotype: The CDR3 end shows no conserved phenylalanine or tryptophan, and so a read error is likely. The chain employs TRBV6-1 and TRBJ2-1; 7 positions match TRBD2. This CDR3 is 12 amino acids long. The germline V gene encodes CDR1 MNHNS and CDR2 SASEGT. The V segment lost 5 bases and the J segment 12 bases; nucleotides outside the gene matches: 7. The DNA for the CDR3 is TGTGCCAGCAGTTCCACAGCGGGACGGCAGTTCTGC. Its translation is CASSSTAGRQFC.

In this sample, this clonotype turned up a few times. V is TRBV20-1 and J is TRBJ2-1; no firm D call. The CDR3 length is 15 residues. Germline CDR1 DFQATT, CDR2 SNEGSKA (reference sequence). Trimming removed 0 bases at V and 5 bases at J, with 14 bases between. The chain's CDR3 is CSARDRNGHHNEQFF. The CDR3 DNA follows: TGCAGTGCTAGAGATCGGAACGGCCATCACAATGAGCAGTTCTTC.

A few counts support this clonotype. This chain links TRBV7-6 with TRBJ2-3; 7 positions agree with TRBD2. V shed 4 bases and J 4 bases; nucleotides not matched to a gene: 11. Germline loops: CDR1 SGHVS, CDR2 FNYEAQ. The CDR3 covers 16 residues. The CDR3 sequence: CASSSNPKRDSDTQYF. CDR3 DNA: TGTGCCAGCAGCTCGAACCCCAAGCGGGATTCAGATACGCAGTATTTT. Full variable domain (rest looked up from reference TRBV7-6 and TRBJ2-3): GAGVSQSPRYKVTKRGQDVALRCDPISGHVSLYWYRQALGQGPEFLTYFNYEAQQDKSGLPNDRFSAERPEGSISTLTIQRTEQRDSAMYRCASSSNPKRDSDTQYFGPGTRLTVL.

V and J are TRBV7-2 and TRBJ2-7; 14 nucleotides line up with TRBD2. The CDR3 contains 17 residues. Germline assignment: CDR1 SGHTA and CDR2 FQGNSA. V gave up 1 base and J gave up 6 bases; unmatched junction bases: 8. CDR3 sequence (DNA): TGTGCCAGCAGCTTAGTATTGACTAGCGGGAGGGGGGGCGAGCAGTACTTC. The encoded protein is CASSLVLTSGRGGEQYF.

The chain carries TRBV6-2 or TRBV6-3 and TRBJ2-3, with 8 bases lining up with TRBD2. The ends lost 5 bases at V and 6 bases at J; junction bases unmatched: 16. The germline V gene has CDR1 MNHEY and CDR2 SVGEGT. This CDR3 contains 17 residues. CDR3 coding DNA: TGTGCCAGCAGTACGATATTGAGCGCGGGGGGAGCGGATACGCAGTATTTT. Translating gives CASSTILSAGGADTQYF.